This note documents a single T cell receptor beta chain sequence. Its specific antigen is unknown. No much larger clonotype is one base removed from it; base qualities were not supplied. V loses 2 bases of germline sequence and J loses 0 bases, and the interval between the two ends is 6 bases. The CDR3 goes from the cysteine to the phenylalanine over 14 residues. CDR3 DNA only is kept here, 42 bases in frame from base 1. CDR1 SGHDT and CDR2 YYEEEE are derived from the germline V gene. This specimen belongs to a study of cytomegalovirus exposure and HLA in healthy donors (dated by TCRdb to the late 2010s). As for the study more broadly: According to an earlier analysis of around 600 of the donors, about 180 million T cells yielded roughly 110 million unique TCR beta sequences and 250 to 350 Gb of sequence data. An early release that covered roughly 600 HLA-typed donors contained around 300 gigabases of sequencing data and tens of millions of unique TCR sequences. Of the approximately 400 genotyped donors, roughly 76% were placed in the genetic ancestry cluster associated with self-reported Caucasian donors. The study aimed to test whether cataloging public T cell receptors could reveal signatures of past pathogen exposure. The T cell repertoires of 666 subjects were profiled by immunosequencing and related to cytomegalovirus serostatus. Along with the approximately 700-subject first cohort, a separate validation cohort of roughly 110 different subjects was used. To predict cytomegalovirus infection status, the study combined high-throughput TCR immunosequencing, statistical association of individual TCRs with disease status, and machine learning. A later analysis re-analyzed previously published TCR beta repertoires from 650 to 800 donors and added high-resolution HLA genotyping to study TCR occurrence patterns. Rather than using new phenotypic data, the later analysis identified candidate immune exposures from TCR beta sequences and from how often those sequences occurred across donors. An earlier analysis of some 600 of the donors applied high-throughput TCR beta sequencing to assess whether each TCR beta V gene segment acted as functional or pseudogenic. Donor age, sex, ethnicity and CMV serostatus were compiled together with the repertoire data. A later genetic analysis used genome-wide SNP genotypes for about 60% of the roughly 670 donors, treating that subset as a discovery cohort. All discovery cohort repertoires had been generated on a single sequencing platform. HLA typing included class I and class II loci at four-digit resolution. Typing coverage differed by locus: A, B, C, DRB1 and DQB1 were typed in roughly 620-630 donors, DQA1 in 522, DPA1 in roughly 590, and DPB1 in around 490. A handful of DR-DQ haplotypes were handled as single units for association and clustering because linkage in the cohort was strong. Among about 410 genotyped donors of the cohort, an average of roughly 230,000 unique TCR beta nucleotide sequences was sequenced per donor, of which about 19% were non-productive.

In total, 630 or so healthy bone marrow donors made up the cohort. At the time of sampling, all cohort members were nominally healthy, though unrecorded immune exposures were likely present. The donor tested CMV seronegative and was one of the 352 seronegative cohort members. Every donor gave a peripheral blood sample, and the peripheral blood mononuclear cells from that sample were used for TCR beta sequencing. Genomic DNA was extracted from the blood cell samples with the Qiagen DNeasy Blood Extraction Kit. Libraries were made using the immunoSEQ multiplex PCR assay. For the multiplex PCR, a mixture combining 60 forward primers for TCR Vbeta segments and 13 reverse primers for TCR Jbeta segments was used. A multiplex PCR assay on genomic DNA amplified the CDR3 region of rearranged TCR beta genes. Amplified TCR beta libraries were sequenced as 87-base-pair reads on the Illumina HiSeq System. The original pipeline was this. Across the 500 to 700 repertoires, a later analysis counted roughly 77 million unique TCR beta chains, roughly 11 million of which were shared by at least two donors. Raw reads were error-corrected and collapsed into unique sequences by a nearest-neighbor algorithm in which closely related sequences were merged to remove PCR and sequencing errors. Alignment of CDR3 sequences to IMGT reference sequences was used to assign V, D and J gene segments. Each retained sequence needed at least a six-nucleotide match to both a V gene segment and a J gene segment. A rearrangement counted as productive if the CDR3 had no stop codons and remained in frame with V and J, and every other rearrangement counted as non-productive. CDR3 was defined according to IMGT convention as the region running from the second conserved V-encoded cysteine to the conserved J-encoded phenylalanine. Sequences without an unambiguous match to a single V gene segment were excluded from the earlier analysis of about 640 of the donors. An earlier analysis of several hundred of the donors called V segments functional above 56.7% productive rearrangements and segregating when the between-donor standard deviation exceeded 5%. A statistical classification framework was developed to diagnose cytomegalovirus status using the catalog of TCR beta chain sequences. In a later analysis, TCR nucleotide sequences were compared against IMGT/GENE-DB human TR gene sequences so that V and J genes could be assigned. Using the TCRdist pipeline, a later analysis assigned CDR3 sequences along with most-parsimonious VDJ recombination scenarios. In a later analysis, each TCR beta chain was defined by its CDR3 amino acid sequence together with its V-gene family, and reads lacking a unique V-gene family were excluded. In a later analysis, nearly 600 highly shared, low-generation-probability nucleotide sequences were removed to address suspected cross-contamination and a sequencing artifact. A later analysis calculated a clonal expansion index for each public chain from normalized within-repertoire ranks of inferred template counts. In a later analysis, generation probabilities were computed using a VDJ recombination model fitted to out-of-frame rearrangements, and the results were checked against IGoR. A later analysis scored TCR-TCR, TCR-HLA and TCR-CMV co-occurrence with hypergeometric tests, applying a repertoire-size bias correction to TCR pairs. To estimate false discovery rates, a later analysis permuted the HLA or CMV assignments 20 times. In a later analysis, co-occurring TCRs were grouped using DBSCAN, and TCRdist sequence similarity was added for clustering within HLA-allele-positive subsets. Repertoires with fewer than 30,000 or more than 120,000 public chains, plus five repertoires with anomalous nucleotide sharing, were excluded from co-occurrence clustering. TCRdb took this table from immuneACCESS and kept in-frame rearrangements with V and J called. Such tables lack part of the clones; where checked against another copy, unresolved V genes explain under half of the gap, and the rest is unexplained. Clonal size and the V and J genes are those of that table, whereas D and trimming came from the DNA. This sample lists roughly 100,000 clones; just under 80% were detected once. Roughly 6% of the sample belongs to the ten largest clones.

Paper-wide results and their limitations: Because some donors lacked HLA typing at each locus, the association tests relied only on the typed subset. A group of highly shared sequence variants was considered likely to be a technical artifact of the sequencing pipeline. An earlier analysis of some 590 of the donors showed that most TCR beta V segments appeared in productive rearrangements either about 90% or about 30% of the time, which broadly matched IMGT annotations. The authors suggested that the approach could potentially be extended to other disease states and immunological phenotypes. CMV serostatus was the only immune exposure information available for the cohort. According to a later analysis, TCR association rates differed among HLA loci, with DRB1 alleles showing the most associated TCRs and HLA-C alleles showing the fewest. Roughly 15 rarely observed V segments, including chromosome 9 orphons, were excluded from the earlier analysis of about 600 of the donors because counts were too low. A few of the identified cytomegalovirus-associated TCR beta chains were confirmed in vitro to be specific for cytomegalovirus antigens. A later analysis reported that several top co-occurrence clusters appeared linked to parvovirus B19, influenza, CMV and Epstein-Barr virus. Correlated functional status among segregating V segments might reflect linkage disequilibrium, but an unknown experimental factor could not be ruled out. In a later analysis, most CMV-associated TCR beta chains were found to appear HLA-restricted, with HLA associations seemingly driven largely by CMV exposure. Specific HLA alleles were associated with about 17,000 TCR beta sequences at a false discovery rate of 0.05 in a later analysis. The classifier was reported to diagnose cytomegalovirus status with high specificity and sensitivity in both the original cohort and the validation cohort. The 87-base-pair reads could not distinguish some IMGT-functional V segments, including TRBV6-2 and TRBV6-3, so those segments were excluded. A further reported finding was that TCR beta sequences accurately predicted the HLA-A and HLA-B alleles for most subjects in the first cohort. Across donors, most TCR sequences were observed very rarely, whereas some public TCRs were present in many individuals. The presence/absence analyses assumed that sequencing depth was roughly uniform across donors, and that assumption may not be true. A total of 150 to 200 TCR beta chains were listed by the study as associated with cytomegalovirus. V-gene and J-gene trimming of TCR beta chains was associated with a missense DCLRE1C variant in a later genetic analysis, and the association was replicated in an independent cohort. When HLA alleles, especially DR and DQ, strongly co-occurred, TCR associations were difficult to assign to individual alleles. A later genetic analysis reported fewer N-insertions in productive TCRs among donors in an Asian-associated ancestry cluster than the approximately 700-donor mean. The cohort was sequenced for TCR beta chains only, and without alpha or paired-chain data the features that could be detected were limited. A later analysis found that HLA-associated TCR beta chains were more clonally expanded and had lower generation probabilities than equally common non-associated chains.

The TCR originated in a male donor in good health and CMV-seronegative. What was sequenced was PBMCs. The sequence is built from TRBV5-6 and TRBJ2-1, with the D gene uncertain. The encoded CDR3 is CASSLYSSYNEQFF. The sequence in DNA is TGTGCCAGCAGCTTATACAGCTCCTACAATGAGCAGTTCTTC.